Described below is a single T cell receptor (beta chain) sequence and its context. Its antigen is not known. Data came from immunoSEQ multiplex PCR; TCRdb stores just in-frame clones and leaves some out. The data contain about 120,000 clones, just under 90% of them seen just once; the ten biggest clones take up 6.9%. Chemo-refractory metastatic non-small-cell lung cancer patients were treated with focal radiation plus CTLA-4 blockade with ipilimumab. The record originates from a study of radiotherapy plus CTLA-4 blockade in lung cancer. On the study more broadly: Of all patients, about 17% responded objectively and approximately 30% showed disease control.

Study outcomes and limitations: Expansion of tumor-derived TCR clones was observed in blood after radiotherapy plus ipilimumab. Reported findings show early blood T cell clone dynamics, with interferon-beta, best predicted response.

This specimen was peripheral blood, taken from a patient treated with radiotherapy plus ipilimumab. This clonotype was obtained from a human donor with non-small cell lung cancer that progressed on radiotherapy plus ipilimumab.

CDR3 coding DNA: TGTGCCAGCAGCTTGACAGATAGCGGGACCCAGTACTTC. Protein: CASSLTDSGTQYF. V and J are TRBV5-4 and TRBJ2-5; D might be TRBD2 (6 bases). Trimming took off 1 base at V and 7 bases at J, with 11 bases between the two ends. This CDR3 region has 13 residues. In germline, CDR1 is SGHNT, CDR2 YYREEE (reference sequence).